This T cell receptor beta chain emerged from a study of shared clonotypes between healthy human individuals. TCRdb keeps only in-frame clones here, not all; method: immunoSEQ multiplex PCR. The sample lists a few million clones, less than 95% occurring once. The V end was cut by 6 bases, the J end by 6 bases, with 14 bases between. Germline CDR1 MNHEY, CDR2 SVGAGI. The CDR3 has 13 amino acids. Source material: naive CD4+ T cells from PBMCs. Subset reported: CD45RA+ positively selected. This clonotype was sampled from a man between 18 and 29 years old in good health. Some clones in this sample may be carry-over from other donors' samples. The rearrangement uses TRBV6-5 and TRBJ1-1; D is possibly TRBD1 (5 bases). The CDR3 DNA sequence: TGTGCCAGCAGCCGGGACGTTGGGGCTGAAGCTTTCTTT. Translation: CASSRDVGAEAFF.